Each of the 25 T cell receptor beta chains below was sequenced from the same sample in a study of blood T cells in healthy people across ages. Together with a sample-barcoded 5' primer, a J-beta primer mix was included in a second PCR lasting about 7 to 11 cycles. Each CDR3 protein gets one entry after TCRdb re-called the 5' RACE reads with MiXCR. The table has about 600,000 distinct CDR3 sequences, 47% seen once. The sample taken for sequencing was blood. All receptors come from a man older than 75 in good health.

The chain recombines TRBV4-2 with TRBJ2-1, with no clear D. CDR3 length equals 14 residues. V lost 0 bases and J lost 4, with 7 bases in between. Germline CDR1 is LGHNA and CDR2 is YNFKEQ. The CDR3 nucleotides read TGTGCCAGCAGCCAAGAAATGGCATACAATGAGCAGTTCTTC. Translation gives CASSQEMAYNEQFF.

A remark on this clonotype: Relative to the germline gene, one junction end is altered; a read error may explain this. The chain is built from TRBV7-7 and TRBJ2-1; TRBD2 aligns across 8 bases. The CDR3 is 14 amino acids. CDR1 and CDR2 (germline): SSHAT, FNYEAQ (reference sequence). CDR3 nucleotides: TGTGCTAGCAGCTTAGCGGGGTTAAACAATGAGCAGTTCTTC. As protein: CASSLAGLNNEQFF. Full variable domain (rest looked up from reference TRBV7-7 and TRBJ2-1): GAGVSQSPRYKVTKRGQDVTLRCDPISSHATLYWYQQALGQGPEFLTYFNYEAQPDKSGLPSDRFSAERPEGSISTLTIQRTEQRDSAMYRCASSLAGLNNEQFFGPGTRLTVL.

This clonotype was seen just once. The chain employs TRBV29-1 and TRBJ2-1, with 9 nucleotides matching TRBD1. CDR3 length: 14 amino acids. From germline, CDR1 is SQVTM and CDR2 ANQGSEA. V gave up 6 bases and J gave up 12 bases; unmatched junction bases: 15. CDR3 DNA sequence: TGCAGCGTGGCTTGGGACAGGGAGGGCCGGGGGCAGTTCTTC. Encoded protein: CSVAWDREGRGQFF.

This clonotype has a handful of counts. A single base separates this from a much larger clone, so it may be a read error. The genes are TRBV6-6 and TRBJ2-7; D gene uncertain. Germline CDR1 and CDR2: MNHNY and SVGAGI (reference sequence). Trimming removed 5 bases at V and 3 bases at J, with 14 bases between. This CDR3 has 14 residues. CDR3 sequence: CASSVVNERYEQYF. CDR3 nucleotides: TGTGCCAGCAGTGTAGTCAATGAACGCTACGAGCAGTACTTC.

This clonotype was counted only a few times. The V call is TRBV28, the J call TRBJ2-7, with a weak D call TRBD2 (6 bases). The CDR3 spans 14 residues. Between the trimmed V and J ends, which lost 2 bases and 3 bases, there was a span of 11 bases. CDR1 and CDR2 (germline): MDHEN, SYDVKM. CDR3 protein: CASSLPGLSYEQYF. The DNA of the CDR3 is TGTGCCAGCAGTTTACCGGGACTGAGCTACGAGCAGTACTTC. Full variable domain (outside the CDR3, taken from reference TRBV28 and TRBJ2-7): DVKVTQSSRYLVKRTGEKVFLECVQDMDHENMFWYRQDPGLGLRLIYFSYDVKMKEKGDIPEGYSVSREKKERFSLILESASTNQTSMYLCASSLPGLSYEQYFGPGTRLTVT.

The chain uses TRBV9 and TRBJ2-7; D is unresolved. The germline V and J ends were trimmed by 3 bases and 0 bases, with 10 bases remaining between them. The length of the CDR3 is 14 residues. Germline loops: CDR1 SGDLS, CDR2 YYNGEE. This CDR3 reads CASSATASSYEQYF. DNA of the CDR3: TGTGCCAGCAGCGCCACAGCGAGCTCCTACGAGCAGTACTTC. The entire variable domain, with the rest obtained from reference TRBV9 and TRBJ2-7, is as follows: DSGVTQTPKHLITATGQRVTLRCSPRSGDLSVYWYQQSLDQGLQFLIQYYNGEERAKGNILERFSAQQFPDLHSELNLSSLELGDSALYFCASSATASSYEQYFGPGTRLTVT.

This clonotype was observed many times. Here the CDR3 reads CASSWGRAAYNEQFF. CDR3 nucleotide sequence: TGTGCCAGCAGTTGGGGCAGGGCGGCCTACAATGAGCAGTTCTTC. The chain couples TRBV6-6 to TRBJ2-1, with D tentatively TRBD1 (5 bases). V was shortened by 4 bases and J by 2 bases, with 12 bases between the two germline ends. Germline V gene lookup returns CDR1 MNHNY and CDR2 SVGAGI (reference sequence). The CDR3 totals 15 residues.

This clonotype has more than one count but fewer than ten. This clone may be a read error of a much larger clone one base away. The chain links TRBV6-5 to TRBJ2-7; D is unclear. Deletions cut 4 bases from V and 10 bases from J, with 26 bases between. Germline loops: CDR1 MNHEY, CDR2 SVGAGI. The CDR3 totals 16 residues. The CDR3 DNA reads TGTGCCAGCAGTTTTTCCCCGCTAGGGTTCGGAGAGGCCCAGTACTTC. Protein: CASSFSPLGFGEAQYF.

This chain uses TRBV18 with TRBJ1-2, with 10 nucleotides matching TRBD1. The V and J ends lost 3 bases and 5 bases, in that order; junction bases with no gene match: 6. This CDR3 contains 15 residues. The germline gives CDR1 KGHSH, CDR2 LQKENI. The CDR3 loop reads CASSPGQGEAYGYTF. For the CDR3, the DNA is TGTGCCAGCTCACCCGGACAGGGGGAAGCGTATGGCTACACCTTC.

V usage is TRBV7-9 and J usage is TRBJ1-2; possibly TRBD1 for D (5 bases). The germline V gene encodes CDR1 SEHNR and CDR2 FQNEAQ (reference sequence). Trimming left V 5 bases short and J 2 bases short, with 18 bases between. The CDR3 runs to 16 residues. CDR3 DNA sequence: TGTGCCAGCAGCAGAGGGGATAGGATTTCCAACTATGGCTACACCTTC. This encodes CASSRGDRISNYGYTF. The variable domain in full, with the rest retrieved from reference TRBV7-9 and TRBJ1-2, is DTGVSQNPRHKITKRGQNVTFRCDPISEHNRLYWYRQTLGQGPEFLTYFQNEAQLEKSRLLSDRFSAERPKGSFSTLEIQRTEQGDSAMYLCASSRGDRISNYGYTFGSGTRLTVV.

This clonotype was counted a single time. This chain joins TRBV29-1 and TRBJ1-1; 8 nucleotides agree with TRBD1. Germline values: CDR1 SQVTM, CDR2 ANQGSEA. The CDR3 is 13 amino acids. Trimming cost V 7 bases and J 5 bases; bases outside gene matches: 9. The CDR3 here is CSGIRGRGTEAFF. CDR3 bases: TGCAGCGGGATCAGGGGGCGAGGGACTGAAGCTTTCTTT.

This CDR3 reads CASSQARLAVYEQYF. CDR3 bases: TGTGCCAGCAGCCAAGCCCGACTAGCGGTCTACGAGCAGTACTTC. V usage is TRBV4-2 and J usage is TRBJ2-7; 9 bases map to TRBD2. The V segment lost 1 base and the J segment 3 bases; nucleotides outside the gene matches: 4. Germline CDR1 LGHNA, CDR2 YNFKEQ. The CDR3 has 15 residues.

The sample holds many counts of this clonotype. Given a much more abundant clone one base away, this may be a read error. The V gene is TRBV6-5, the J gene TRBJ2-1; D is unresolved. The germline gives CDR1 MNHEY, CDR2 SVGAGI. This CDR3 is built from 15 residues. The V and J ends lost 2 bases and 7 bases respectively, with 15 bases between them. CDR3 DNA sequence: TGTGCCAGCAGTTACGCGACCTGGGGTAAGAATGAGCAGTTCTTC. The encoded protein is CASSYATWGKNEQFF.

V gene TRBV2 combines with J gene TRBJ2-7; 7 bases line up with TRBD1. Looked up from germline, CDR1 is SNHLY and CDR2 is FYNNEI. Trimming at V came to 10 bases and at J to 7 bases, leaving 16 bases not matched to a gene. The CDR3 loop spans 14 amino acids. The CDR3 loop reads CAKGGASRDNEQYF. CDR3 bases: TGTGCCAAAGGGGGCGCCAGTCGGGACAATGAGCAGTACTTC.

The genes are TRBV20-1 and TRBJ2-7, with a weak D call TRBD2 (5 bases). Germline-derived CDR1 and CDR2 are DFQATT and SNEGSKA (reference sequence). The CDR3 is 12 amino acids. Trimming pared 8 bases from V and 0 bases from J, leaving 11 bases between. The CDR3, as DNA: TGCAGTATCCAAGGGAGCTCCTACGAGCAGTACTTC. This gives the protein CSIQGSSYEQYF.

The chain has TRBV6-5 and TRBJ1-2; unclear D gene. This CDR3 has 16 amino acids. V was clipped by 5 bases and J by 3 bases, with 19 bases between them. Germline CDR1 reads MNHEY; CDR2 reads SVGAGI. CDR3 in amino acids: CASSTTDTNQYYGYTF. As DNA, the CDR3 is TGTGCCAGCAGTACGACCGACACCAACCAGTACTATGGCTACACCTTC.

With respect to this clonotype: Just one base apart from a much larger clone, this may be a read error. The genes are TRBV6-5 and TRBJ2-1, with D tentatively TRBD1 or TRBD2 (5 bases each). Germline assignment: CDR1 MNHEY and CDR2 SVGAGI. The CDR3 runs 14 residues. Trimming shortened V by 2 bases and J by 13 bases, and 18 bases separated the two germline ends. The CDR3 DNA follows: TGTGCCAGCAGTTACGGGACCCAAGGGGAGACCCAGTTCTTC. It codes for CASSYGTQGETQFF.

The V call is TRBV3-1, the J call TRBJ1-1; D is undetermined. The CDR3 covers 12 residues. Trimming cost V 3 bases and J 2 bases, with 4 bases left between them. Germline CDR1 and CDR2: LGHDT and YNNKEL (reference sequence). CDR3 protein: CASSQANTEAFF. CDR3 in DNA: TGTGCCAGCAGCCAGGCCAACACTGAAGCTTTCTTT.

The chain combines TRBV6-2 or TRBV6-3 with TRBJ2-5; TRBD2 aligns across 10 bases. The CDR3 is made up of 17 amino acids. V lost 2 bases and J lost 2; bases outside the gene matches: 8. Germline V lookup: CDR1 MNHEY, CDR2 SVGEGT. CDR3 region: CASSYQYGTSEQETQYF. In DNA form, the CDR3 reads TGTGCCAGCAGTTACCAATACGGGACTAGCGAACAAGAGACCCAGTACTTC.

V usage is TRBV5-1 and J usage is TRBJ2-3; D is perhaps TRBD1 or TRBD2 (6 bases each). Looked up from germline, CDR1 is SGHRS and CDR2 is YFSETQ. V shed 0 bases and J shed 10 bases, with 15 bases lying between them. The CDR3 is made up of 14 amino acids. The CDR3 DNA reads as TGCGCCAGCAGCTTGGAGACGAGGGGGGATGCGCAGTATTTT. As protein: CASSLETRGDAQYF.

J is TRBJ1-1 and V is TRBV7-3; D unresolved. The CDR3 runs 13 residues. Germline lookup yields CDR1 SGHTA and CDR2 FQGTGA. Between the trimmed V and J ends, which lost 1 base and 3 bases, there was a span of 6 bases. This CDR3 is CASSLSPDTEAFF. CDR3 in DNA: TGTGCCAGCAGCTTAAGTCCGGACACTGAAGCTTTCTTT.

The V gene is TRBV6-2 or TRBV6-3, the J gene TRBJ1-3; D is uncertain. Trimming left V 5 bases short and J 7 bases short, with 18 bases between. CDR1 and CDR2 from the germline V gene are MNHEY and SVGEGT. This CDR3 comprises 15 residues. The CDR3 is CASSETGPAGNTIYF. CDR3 coding DNA: TGTGCCAGCAGTGAGACCGGGCCCGCCGGGAACACCATATATTTT.

The chain recombines TRBV20-1 with TRBJ2-5; 7 nucleotides agree with TRBD2. V was clipped by 6 bases and J by 1 base; unmatched bases: 5. Germline CDR1 and CDR2: DFQATT and SNEGSKA (reference sequence). The CDR3 contains 13 residues. In nucleotides, the CDR3 is TGCAGTGCCATATCGGGGGGCCAAGAGACCCAGTACTTC. It codes for CSAISGGQETQYF.

The table lists this clonotype with a few counts. The chain is built from TRBV6-5 and TRBJ2-1, with TRBD2 matching 9 bases. CDR3 length equals 14 residues. V trimming: 2 bases; J trimming: 9 bases; junction bases outside the gene matches: 5. The germline gives CDR1 MNHEY, CDR2 SVGAGI. Here the CDR3 reads CASSYGLARGEQFF. In nucleotides, the CDR3 is TGTGCCAGCAGTTACGGACTAGCGAGGGGTGAGCAGTTCTTC.

This clonotype occurred once. This chain connects TRBV27 to TRBJ2-4, with D uncertain. The J call is uncertain, as TRBJ2-7 better fits the DNA end. The V gene's germline CDR1 is MNHEY and CDR2 SMNVEV (reference sequence). The CDR3 spans 15 residues. The CDR3 protein is CASSPYTATQGEQYF. The CDR3 region has the DNA TGTGCCAGCAGTCCATATACGGCGACACAAGGCGAGCAGTACTTC.